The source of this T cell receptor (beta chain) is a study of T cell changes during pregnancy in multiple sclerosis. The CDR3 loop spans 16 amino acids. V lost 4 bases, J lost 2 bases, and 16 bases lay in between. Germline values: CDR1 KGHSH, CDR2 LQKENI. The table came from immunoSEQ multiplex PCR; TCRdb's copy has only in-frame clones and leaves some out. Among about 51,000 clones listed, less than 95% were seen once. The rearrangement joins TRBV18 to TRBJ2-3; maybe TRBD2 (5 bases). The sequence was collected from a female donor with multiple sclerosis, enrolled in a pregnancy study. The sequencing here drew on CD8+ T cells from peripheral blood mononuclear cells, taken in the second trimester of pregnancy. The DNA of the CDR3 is TGTGCCAGCTCACTAGGTGGGAGCCGATACACAGATACGCAGTATTTT. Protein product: CASSLGGSRYTDTQYF.